This TCR beta chain came from a study of blood T cells in healthy people across ages. Study-wide findings and caveats: Whereas aged donors had fewer naive CD4+ cells, long-lived donors had more of them and higher diversity. Strong correlation linked observed beta diversity and percent naive T cells.

For the second PCR, which ran for about 7 to 12 cycles, a sample-barcoded 5' primer and a J-beta primer mix were used. Each cDNA molecule was tagged by a template-switch adaptor with 12 random nucleotides. TCRdb reanalysed the 5' RACE reads using MiXCR and keeps one entry per CDR3 protein. The table has 1.5 million to 2 million distinct CDR3 sequences, about 32% seen once. Per individual sample, total RNA of at least 5.5 micrograms was extracted. Points on this clonotype: Its specificity is unknown.

The ends were cut back, 3 bases at V and 4 bases at J, with 14 bases in the middle. Germline CDR1 reads SGHDT; CDR2 reads YYEEEE. The CDR3 is 14 residues long. The TCR was taken from a woman aged 25 to 39 in good health. Sequencing was carried out using blood. This chain links TRBV5-6 with TRBJ2-7; D is possibly TRBD1 (6 bases). The CDR3 here is CASSWAGVQYEQYF. As DNA, the CDR3 is TGTGCCAGCAGCTGGGCAGGGGTACAGTACGAGCAGTACTTC. Complete variable domain (other parts from reference TRBV5-6 and TRBJ2-7): DAGVTQSPTHLIKTRGQQVTLRCSPKSGHDTVSWYQQALGQGPQFIFQYYEEEERQRGNFPDRFSGHQFPNYSSELNVNALLLGDSALYLCASSWAGVQYEQYFGPGTRLTVT.